The source of this TCR beta chain is a study of T cells in Graves' hyperthyroidism and ophthalmopathy. From more than 9.5 ml of fresh peripheral blood, PBMCs were isolated. The sample holds a few counts of this clonotype. Antigen unknown. Authors of the study amplified TCR beta CDR3 regions from RNA transcripts. First-round RT-PCR with HTBI primers amplified the TCR CDR3 region. TCRdb used MiXCR to reprocess the multiplex PCR reads, holding one entry per CDR3 protein. Of 400,000 to 550,000 distinct CDR3 sequences listed, 24% are singletons. Regarding the study as a whole: Among clonotypes expanded in thyroid above 0.001, most were also found in blood. The authors' 13 V-J model separated ophthalmopathy from stable hyperthyroidism.

This clonotype was sampled from a woman in her 30s with Graves' ophthalmopathy. Source material: blood.

The CDR3 spells CASSLEGRVKETQYF. CDR3 in DNA: TGTGCCAGCAGCTTAGAAGGGAGGGTTAAGGAGACCCAGTACTTC. The genes are TRBV27 and TRBJ2-5; 7 nucleotides agree with TRBD2. After removal of 6 bases from V and 5 bases from J, the junction contained 12 bases not matched to a gene. The CDR3 runs 15 residues. Germline CDR1 and CDR2: MNHEY and SMNVEV (reference sequence).